The present TCR beta chain was sequenced within a study of blood T cell repertoires in COVID-19. About the research overall: Whether acute or convalescent, the COVID-19 samples came from the United States, Italy and Spain. From T cells, B-cell-depleted T cells, or PBMCs came the material, which was cDNA or gDNA.

The germline CDR1 and CDR2 sequences are KGHSH and LQKENI. V lost 3 bases to trimming and J lost 3 bases, with 5 bases between them. This CDR3 region has 12 residues. In the original analysis: Reference gene primer amplification gave nucleated cell count estimates. Sequencing used immunoSEQ multiplex PCR; TCRdb keeps in-frame clones, though not all of them. That table is the source of V, J and clone size, and D and trimming were worked out from the DNA. The sample holds about 200,000 clones, 80% to 95% seen once. This sequence joins TRBV18 and TRBJ2-5; D unresolved. The TCR sequence derives from a man aged 45-65 years with acute or convalescent COVID-19. Sequences were obtained from peripheral blood. The CDR3 DNA reads as TGTGCCAGCTCACCGGGCGAAGAGACCCAGTACTTC. As protein: CASSPGEETQYF. The whole variable domain, filled in from reference TRBV18 and TRBJ2-5, reads NAGVMQNPRHLVRRRGQEARLRCSPMKGHSHVYWYRQLPEEGLKFMVYLQKENIIDESGMPKERFSAEFPKEGPSILRIQQVVRGDSAAYFCASSPGEETQYFGPGTRLLVL.